The 6 T cell receptor beta chains below come from one sample, sequenced in a study of blood T cells in healthy people across ages. The authors ran a second PCR of about 6 to 11 cycles using a sample-barcoded 5' primer and a J-beta primer mix. MiXCR, run by TCRdb on the 5' RACE reads, gives a single entry per CDR3 protein. The sample has roughly 1.4 million distinct CDR3 sequences; roughly 64% are singletons. Sequenced: blood. The receptor set was obtained from a young man in good health.

The rearrangement links TRBV27 to TRBJ2-3, with a weak D call TRBD2 (5 bases). V lost 3 bases and J 8 bases, leaving 9 bases between the germline ends. Germline V gene data show CDR1 as MNHEY and CDR2 as SMNVEV (reference sequence). The CDR3 has 12 residues. The CDR3 DNA reads as TGTGCCAGCAGTTTGAGGGCGGCTACGCAGTATTTT. Its translation: CASSLRAATQYF.

This clonotype was found a few times. The chain couples TRBV6-5 to TRBJ2-7; 7 nucleotides agree with TRBD1. The CDR3 covers 13 residues. CDR1 MNHEY and CDR2 SVGAGI come from the germline V gene. Trimming cost V 5 bases and J 5 bases; bases outside gene matches: 6. The CDR3 DNA sequence: TGTGCCAGCAGTCACAGGGGCCTTAACGAGCAGTACTTC. Its protein product is CASSHRGLNEQYF.

The chain employs TRBV14 and TRBJ2-1; D is undetermined. Deletions cut 0 bases from V and 6 bases from J, with 6 bases between. Germline V gives CDR1 SGHDN, CDR2 FVKESK. The CDR3 consists of 13 residues. CDR3 bases: TGTGCCAGCAGCCAAGATCAGATCAATGAGCAGTTCTTC. Protein product: CASSQDQINEQFF.

The chain links TRBV24-1 to TRBJ2-3, with D unclear. The CDR3 runs to 14 residues. V gave up 8 bases and J gave up 0 bases, with 11 bases separating them. Germline V gene sequence: CDR1 KGHDR, CDR2 SFDVKD. The CDR3 DNA reads as TGTGCCACCAAGGAGAAGTCTAGCACAGATACGCAGTATTTT. Translated, it gives CATKEKSSTDTQYF.

The V and J genes are TRBV5-1 and TRBJ2-1, with 9 bases identical to TRBD1. Germline values: CDR1 SGHRS, CDR2 YFSETQ. Trimming took 0 bases from V and 8 from J; bases not matched to a gene: 6. The CDR3 has 15 residues. Here the CDR3 reads CASSLDGTGTYEQFF. The DNA of the CDR3 is TGCGCCAGCAGCTTGGACGGGACAGGGACGTATGAGCAGTTCTTC. The full variable domain, its missing parts supplied by reference TRBV5-1 and TRBJ2-1, is KAGVTQTPRYLIKTRGQQVTLSCSPISGHRSVSWYQQTPGQGLQFLFEYFSETQRNKGNFPGRFSGRQFSNSRSEMNVSTLELGDSALYLCASSLDGTGTYEQFFGPGTRLTVL.

The gene calls are TRBV30 and TRBJ2-1; 7 bases fit TRBD2. The ends lost 4 bases at V and 9 bases at J; junction bases unmatched: 12. This CDR3 has 14 residues. Germline V CDR1 and CDR2: GTSNPN, SVGIG (reference sequence). The CDR3 DNA follows: TGTGCCTGGAACAACGGGAGGCTTGCTGGTGAGCAGTTCTTC. It is translated as CAWNNGRLAGEQFF.